The source of this T cell receptor (beta chain) is a study of beta chain features in type 1 diabetes. Study-level results: Whatever favoring of shorter templates PCR might show would apply equally to patients and controls. In the patient group, naive, central memory and Treg TCRB repertoires seemed more alike than in the healthy donor group. TCRB CDR3s were moderately but significantly shorter in Type 1 diabetes patients in all four CD4+ subsets.

This clone has more than one count but fewer than ten. Its antigen is undetermined. Isolated RNA was reverse transcribed in full, so expressed TCRB transcripts were sequenced. TCRdb keeps only in-frame clones here, not all; method: immunoSEQ multiplex PCR. Among 150,000 or so clones listed, 9.2% were seen once. V shed 1 base and J 3 bases; nucleotides not matched to a gene: 4. The length of the CDR3 is 17 residues. The V gene's germline CDR1 is SGHAT and CDR2 FQNNGV. The V gene is TRBV11-2, the J gene TRBJ2-1; 12 bases line up with TRBD2. The receptor was derived from a man aged 18 to 30 in good health. What was sequenced was central memory CD4+ T cells from blood. The CDR3 region is CASSLGASGGDYNEQFF. CDR3 sequence (DNA): TGTGCCAGCAGCTTAGGGGCTAGCGGGGGGGACTACAATGAGCAGTTCTTC.